Shown below are 6 T cell receptor beta chains from a single sample sequenced in a study of human T cells and chemical hapten exposure. Stated time point: healthy volunteer bleed at 2 weeks. The total RNA was obtained from whole blood that was not fractionated. TCRdb independently ran MiXCR on the RACE reads; one entry per CDR3 protein. This table holds about 45,000 distinct CDR3 sequences, 4.4% found once. Material: whole blood. These receptors were collected from a human donor in good health. Some clones in this sample may be carry-over from other donors' samples.

This clonotype came up many times. This chain connects TRBV6-1 to TRBJ2-1, with TRBD2 as a possible D gene (6 bases). The germline V and J ends were trimmed by 6 bases and 2 bases, with 11 bases remaining between them. CDR3 length: 14 residues. Looked up from germline, CDR1 is MNHNS and CDR2 is SASEGT. This CDR3 reads CASRGDFTYNEQFF. DNA of the CDR3: TGTGCCAGCAGGGGGGACTTTACCTACAATGAGCAGTTCTTC.

In its sample, this clonotype was seen many times. The rearrangement links TRBV7-6 to TRBJ1-5; D is ambiguous. Germline V lookup: CDR1 SGHVS, CDR2 FNYEAQ. The CDR3 has 13 residues. V shed 0 bases and J shed 4 bases, with 4 bases lying between them. CDR3 sequence: CASSLARNQPQHF. As DNA, the CDR3 is TGTGCCAGCAGCTTAGCCAGAAATCAGCCCCAGCATTTT.

This clonotype was observed a handful of times. The gene calls are TRBV28 and TRBJ1-2; D is unclear. Per germline, CDR1 MDHEN and CDR2 SYDVKM. V was pared by 5 bases and J by 1 base, with 8 bases between. The CDR3 covers 13 residues. For the CDR3, the DNA is TGTGCCAGCAGTATGATTTATAACTATGGCTACACCTTC. This translates into CASSMIYNYGYTF.

This clonotype was observed a handful of times. CDR3 sequence (DNA): TGTGCCATCAGCACGGGGTGGTTGGCTTTCTTT. This translates into CAISTGWLAFF. The chain recombines TRBV10-3 with TRBJ1-1, with unresolved D. Trimming shortened V by 6 bases and J by 11 bases, and 13 bases separated the two germline ends. The CDR3 covers 11 residues. Germline assignment: CDR1 ENHRY and CDR2 SYGVKD.

The V call is TRBV6-5, the J call TRBJ1-3; no clear D. The CDR3 totals 16 residues. V gave up 0 bases and J gave up 0 bases, with 9 bases separating them. Germline V lookup: CDR1 MNHEY, CDR2 SVGAGI. For the CDR3, the DNA is TGTGCCAGCAGTTACTCCGAAGAGGCCTCTGGAAACACCATATATTTT. This translates into CASSYSEEASGNTIYF.

This clonotype was seen repeatedly, ten times or more. The V and J genes are TRBV20-1 and TRBJ2-3, with 9 bases fitting TRBD2. The germline V gene encodes CDR1 DFQATT and CDR2 SNEGSKA (reference sequence). This CDR3 has 13 residues. J was trimmed by 3 bases and V by 6 bases; bases with no gene match: 4. The CDR3 nucleotides are TGCAGTGCCCTTCTAGCGGGGACAGATACGCAGTATTTT. Translated, it gives CSALLAGTDTQYF.